The 3 T cell receptor beta chains listed next were all sequenced from one sample in a study of blood T cell repertoires in COVID-19. Here immunoSEQ multiplex PCR was the method, and the copy in TCRdb shows in-frame clones only, minus some. The sample has about 220,000 clones; over 75% are singletons. Source material: PBMCs or T cells enriched from blood (not recorded which). Receptors were obtained from a woman aged 55-69 years who had recovered from COVID-19.

The chain uses TRBV29-1 and TRBJ2-2, with 11 nucleotides matching TRBD2. There are 15 residues in the CDR3. From germline, CDR1 is SQVTM and CDR2 ANQGSEA. V was clipped by 7 bases and J by 4 bases; unmatched bases: 8. CDR3 residues: CSAVRLAGTTGELFF. The DNA for the CDR3 is TGCAGCGCTGTTAGACTAGCGGGGACCACCGGGGAGCTGTTTTTT.

A word on this clone: A junction end diverges from the germline sequence, so it may reflect a read error. The chain employs TRBV7-8 and TRBJ2-7; 10 bases are a match to TRBD2. Looked up from germline, CDR1 is SGHVS and CDR2 is FQNEAQ. CDR3 size: 15 residues. CDR3 DNA: TGTGCCAGCAGCCTAGCGGGAGTGAAATCTGACGAGCAGTACTTC. Protein sequence: CASSLAGVKSDEQYF. Drawing the rest from reference TRBV7-8 and TRBJ2-7, the complete variable domain is GAGVSQSPRYKVAKRGQDVALRCDPISGHVSLFWYQQALGQGPEFLTYFQNEAQLDKSGLPSDRFFAERPEGSVSTLKIQRTQQEDSAVYLCASSLAGVKSDEQYFGPGTRLTVT.

This chain connects TRBV11-3 to TRBJ1-1, with TRBD1 matching 7 bases. The CDR3 contains 13 residues. V dropped 8 bases and J dropped 4; count of bases not matched to a gene: 7. The V gene's germline CDR1 is SGHNT and CDR2 YENEEA. The CDR3 spells CASGRQGSTEAFF. CDR3 nucleotide sequence: TGTGCCAGCGGCAGACAGGGATCCACTGAAGCTTTCTTT.